These T cell receptor beta chains were read from a single sample in a study of blood T cell repertoires in COVID-19. The assay was immunoSEQ multiplex PCR, and TCRdb's table has in-frame clones only and misses some. Of about 230,000 clones in the sample, roughly 86% are singletons; the top ten hold almost 4%. Input material: PBMCs or T cells enriched from blood (not recorded which). The receptors here all came from a woman in her thirties with acute COVID-19. Both conserved end residues are trimmed from each CDR3. A D gene is named only where the DNA matches it firmly. Clone size appears in some rows only: once, few, many, or a class for an expanded clone.

TRBD1	TRBV30	NA	TRBJ1-2	AWTPSGQGRFRGYT
NA	TRBV10-3	few	TRBJ1-4	AITFSGTREEKLF
TRBD1	TRBV3-1/TRBV3-2	NA	TRBJ1-1	ASSGRQGAPGNTEAF
TRBD1	TRBV9	NA	TRBJ1-1	ASSVGGTGKGIGTEAF
TRBD2	TRBV7-6	once	TRBJ2-1	ASSGDLAGEQF
NA	TRBV19	NA	TRBJ1-5	ASSREPNQPQH
NA	TRBV7-9	NA	TRBJ1-3	ASSPQTDDTIY
TRBD1	TRBV2	NA	TRBJ2-7	ASSPGTGRYEQY
NA	TRBV6-5	NA	TRBJ2-2	ASSFRGFGELF
TRBD1	TRBV6-5	NA	TRBJ1-5	ATSWDRGLQPQH
TRBD2	TRBV3-1/TRBV3-2	NA	TRBJ2-2	ASSLGGLAGKNTGELF
NA	TRBV7-2	NA	TRBJ2-1	ASSLLREVNEQF
NA	TRBV25-1	NA	TRBJ2-7	ASSSGQINSYEQY
NA	TRBV10-3	NA	TRBJ2-2	AISDLDRTFTGELF
TRBD2	TRBV7-3	NA	TRBJ2-2	ASRPAGSTGELF
TRBD2	TRBV6-4	NA	TRBJ2-3	ASSGGTSGDRRTQY
NA	TRBV7-2	NA	TRBJ1-5	ASSLRGGQPQH
TRBD1	TRBV19	NA	TRBJ2-1	ASSPGQGYNEQF
NA	TRBV10-3	NA	TRBJ1-2	AISESQGVGYT
NA	TRBV29-1	NA	TRBJ1-1	SVREGDLSTEAF
NA	TRBV5-1	NA	TRBJ1-6	ASSLGPGDPSTLH
TRBD1	TRBV9	once	TRBJ1-1	ASSPGTVEAF
TRBD1	TRBV3-1/TRBV3-2	NA	TRBJ1-2	ASSQDRGQIYGYT
NA	TRBV9	NA	TRBJ1-5	ASSVLGDSNQPQH
TRBD1	TRBV5-4	once	TRBJ1-2	ASSRGQGAIEGPYGYT
TRBD1	TRBV5-1	NA	TRBJ1-6	ASNRDRESPLH
TRBD2	TRBV5-1	NA	TRBJ2-7	ASSYTGLAIHEQY
TRBD1	TRBV3-1/TRBV3-2	NA	TRBJ1-2	ASSHSDRPNPLNYGYT
NA	TRBV9	NA	TRBJ2-2	ASSSMGGPGTGELF
NA	TRBV11-3	NA	TRBJ1-6	ASSSGTTNSPLH
NA	TRBV7-3	NA	TRBJ1-5	ASSNRDSNQPQH
NA	TRBV29-1	NA	TRBJ1-2	SVLGVDYGYT
NA	TRBV18	NA	TRBJ2-2	ASSQQGNTGELF
NA	TRBV2	once	TRBJ1-3	ASTSEAPSGNTIY